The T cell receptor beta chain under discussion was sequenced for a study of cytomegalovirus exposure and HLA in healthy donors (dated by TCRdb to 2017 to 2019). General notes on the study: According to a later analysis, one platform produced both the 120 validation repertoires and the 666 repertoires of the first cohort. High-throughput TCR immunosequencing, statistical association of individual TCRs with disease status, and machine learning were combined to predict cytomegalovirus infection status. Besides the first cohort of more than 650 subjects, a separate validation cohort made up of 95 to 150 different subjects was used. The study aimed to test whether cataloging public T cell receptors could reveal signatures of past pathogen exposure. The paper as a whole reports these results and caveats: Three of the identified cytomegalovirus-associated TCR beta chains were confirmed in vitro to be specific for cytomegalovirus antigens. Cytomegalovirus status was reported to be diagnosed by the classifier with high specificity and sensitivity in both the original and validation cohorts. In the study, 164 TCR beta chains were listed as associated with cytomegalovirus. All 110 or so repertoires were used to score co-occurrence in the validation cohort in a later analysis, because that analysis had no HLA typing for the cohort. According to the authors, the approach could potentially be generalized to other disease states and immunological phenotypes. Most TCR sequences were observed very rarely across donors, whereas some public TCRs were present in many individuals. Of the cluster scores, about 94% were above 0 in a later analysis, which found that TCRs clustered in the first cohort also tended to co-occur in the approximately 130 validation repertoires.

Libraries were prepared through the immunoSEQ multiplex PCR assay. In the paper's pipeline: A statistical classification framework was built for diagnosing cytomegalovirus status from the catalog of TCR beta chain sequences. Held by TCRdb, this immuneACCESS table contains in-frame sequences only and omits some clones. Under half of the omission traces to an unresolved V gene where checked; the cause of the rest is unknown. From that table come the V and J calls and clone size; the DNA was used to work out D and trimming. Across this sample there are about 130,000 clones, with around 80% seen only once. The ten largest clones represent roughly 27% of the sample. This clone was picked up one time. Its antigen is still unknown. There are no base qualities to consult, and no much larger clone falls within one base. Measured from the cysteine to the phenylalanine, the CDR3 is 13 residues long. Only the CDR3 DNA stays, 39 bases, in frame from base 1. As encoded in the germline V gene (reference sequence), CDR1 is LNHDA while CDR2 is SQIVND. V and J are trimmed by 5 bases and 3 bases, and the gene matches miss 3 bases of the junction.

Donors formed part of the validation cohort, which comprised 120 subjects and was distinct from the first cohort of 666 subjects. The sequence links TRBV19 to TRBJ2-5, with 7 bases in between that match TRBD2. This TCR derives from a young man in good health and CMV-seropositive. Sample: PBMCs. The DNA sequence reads TGTGCCAGTAGTGCGGGGAGGGAAGAGACCCAGTACTTC. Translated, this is CASSAGREETQYF.